One sample yielded the 14 T cell receptor beta chains listed below, sequenced in a study of blood T cell repertoires in COVID-19. Here immunoSEQ multiplex PCR was the method, and the copy in TCRdb shows in-frame clones only, minus some. The table lists some 340,000 clones, more than 75% of them singletons. Sample: PBMCs or T cells enriched from blood (not recorded which). These receptors were taken from a woman between 25 and 40 years old who had recovered from COVID-19.

This chain joins TRBV6-5 and TRBJ1-2, with 8 bases matching TRBD1. The trim removed 2 bases at V and 8 bases at J, leaving 7 bases unmatched. The CDR3 contains 14 residues. Germline loops: CDR1 MNHEY, CDR2 SVGAGI. The CDR3 bases are TGTGCCAGCAGTTACGCGACAGGGGAAATGGGCTACACCTTC. This codes for CASSYATGEMGYTF.

The chain employs TRBV4-2 and TRBJ2-1; D might be TRBD2 (8 bases). V lost 4 bases and J lost 5, with 18 bases in between. The V gene's germline CDR1 is LGHNA and CDR2 YNFKEQ. This CDR3 region has 16 residues. The CDR3 sequence is CASSLGGGGLDNEQFF. DNA for the CDR3: TGTGCCAGCAGCCTAGGGGGCGGGGGGCTCGACAATGAGCAGTTCTTC.

The CDR3 loop reads CASSLGTGLLLRDYGYTF. DNA of the CDR3: TGTGCCAGCAGCTTAGGTACGGGACTCCTATTACGGGACTATGGCTACACCTTC. The gene calls are TRBV7-2 and TRBJ1-2; TRBD1 might be the D (5 bases). This CDR3 is built from 18 residues. The germline gives CDR1 SGHTA, CDR2 FQGNSA. V lost 1 base to trimming and J lost 3 bases, with 21 bases between them.

The rearrangement joins TRBV28 to TRBJ1-2; D uncertain. The CDR3 sequence is 12 residues long. The germline V and J ends were trimmed by 7 bases and 2 bases, with 8 bases remaining between them. CDR1 MDHEN and CDR2 SYDVKM come from the germline V gene. The CDR3 reads CASTAGNYGYTF. In DNA form, the CDR3 reads TGTGCCAGCACCGCGGGGAACTATGGCTACACCTTC.

This chain uses TRBV9 with TRBJ2-7; 8 positions agree with TRBD1. CDR1 SGDLS and CDR2 YYNGEE come from the germline V gene. Losses at the gene ends were 1 base for V and 7 bases for J; bases not matched to a gene: 4. The CDR3 totals 13 residues. CDR3 loop: CASSVQGAGEQYF. CDR3 sequence (DNA): TGTGCCAGCAGCGTACAGGGGGCAGGAGAGCAGTACTTC.

The rearrangement links TRBV2 to TRBJ2-6; D remains ambiguous. The CDR3 has 14 amino acids. Germline V gene sequence: CDR1 SNHLY, CDR2 FYNNEI. V gave up 7 bases and J gave up 0 bases, with 7 bases separating them. The CDR3 coding sequence is TGTGCCAGCATCCCTGTCTCTGGGGCCAACGTCCTGACTTTC. This sequence encodes CASIPVSGANVLTF.

The chain employs TRBV15 and TRBJ2-2; the match to TRBD2 covers 7 bases. Trimming removed 6 bases from V and 3 bases from J; junction bases left unmatched: 10. CDR1 LNHNV and CDR2 YYDKDF come from the germline V gene (reference sequence). CDR3 length equals 16 residues. The CDR3 nucleotides are TGTGCCACCAGTTGGATCCTTGCGGGGGACACCGGGGAGCTGTTTTTT. This sequence encodes CATSWILAGDTGELFF.

The chain has TRBV10-3 and TRBJ1-5; TRBD1 matches 7 bases. Germline V gives CDR1 ENHRY, CDR2 SYGVKD. J gave up 7 bases and V 2 bases, and 8 bases lay outside the gene matches. CDR3 length equals 15 residues. CDR3 sequence: CAISEASLQGQPQHF. The CDR3 region has the DNA TGTGCCATCAGTGAGGCGTCCTTACAGGGGCAGCCCCAGCATTTT.

V is TRBV5-1 and J is TRBJ2-5; TRBD2 matches at 10 bases. The germline CDR1 and CDR2 sequences are SGHRS and YFSETQ. V was pared by 2 bases and J by 5 bases, with 6 bases of the junction left unmatched. This CDR3 has 15 amino acids. As DNA, the CDR3 is TGCGCCAGCAGCTTCCAGCGGGGGGGCCCCGAGACCCAGTACTTC. Encoded protein: CASSFQRGGPETQYF.

This clone has only one observation. This chain connects TRBV2 to TRBJ1-1; D is unclear. The CDR3 runs to 13 residues. Germline CDR1 SNHLY, CDR2 FYNNEI. The V and J ends lost 9 bases and 3 bases respectively, with 14 bases between them. Here the CDR3 reads CASSIRGDTEAFF. CDR3 in DNA: TGTGCCAGTTCTATTCGGGGAGACACTGAAGCTTTCTTT.

The chain couples TRBV28 to TRBJ2-5; 14 bases map to TRBD2. Germline CDR1 is MDHEN and CDR2 is SYDVKM. This CDR3 is built from 17 residues. The V and J ends lost 4 bases and 7 bases, in that order; junction bases with no gene match: 11. The CDR3 DNA is TGTGCCAGCAGTTCCCTATCCGGGACTAGCGGGAGAGGGACCCAGTACTTC. Amino acids: CASSSLSGTSGRGTQYF.

The rearrangement links TRBV24-1 to TRBJ2-5; D may be TRBD2 (5 bases). CDR3 length equals 13 residues. The germline gives CDR1 KGHDR, CDR2 SFDVKD. Trimming left V 2 bases short and J 4 bases short, with 7 bases between. For the CDR3, the DNA is TGTGCCACCAGTGATTCCCGGGGAGAGACCCAGTACTTC. This encodes CATSDSRGETQYF.

This chain connects TRBV5-1 to TRBJ2-5, with 11 bases aligning to TRBD2. In germline, CDR1 is SGHRS, CDR2 YFSETQ. With 0 bases clipped from V and 3 bases from J, the junction kept 7 bases outside the gene matches. The CDR3 has 17 residues. DNA for the CDR3: TGCGCCAGCAGCTTGGTAGCGGGGGGGCCAGTTGAAGAGACCCAGTACTTC. Residues: CASSLVAGGPVEETQYF.

V usage is TRBV6-2 or TRBV6-3 and J usage is TRBJ1-5, with D unresolved. The V gene lost 2 bases and the J gene lost 5 bases, with 4 bases spanning the gap. The CDR3 extends over 12 amino acids. Germline V CDR1 and CDR2: MNHEY, SVGEGT. Written as DNA, the CDR3 is TGTGCCAGCAGTTACCAGGATCAGCCCCAGCATTTT. This gives the protein CASSYQDQPQHF.